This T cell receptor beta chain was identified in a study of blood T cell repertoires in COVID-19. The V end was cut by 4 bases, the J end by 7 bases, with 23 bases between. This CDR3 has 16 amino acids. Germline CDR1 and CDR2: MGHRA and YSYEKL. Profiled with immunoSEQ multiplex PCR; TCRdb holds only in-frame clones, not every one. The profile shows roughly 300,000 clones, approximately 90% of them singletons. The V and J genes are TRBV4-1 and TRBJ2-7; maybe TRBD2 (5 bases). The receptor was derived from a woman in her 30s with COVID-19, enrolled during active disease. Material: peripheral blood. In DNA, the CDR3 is TGCGCCAGCAGCCTTCTCTCAAGCGAGGGAGCAGGTGAGCAGTACTTC. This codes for CASSLLSSEGAGEQYF.